Below are 23 T cell receptor beta chains sequenced from a single sample in a study of cytomegalovirus exposure and HLA in healthy donors. Here immunoSEQ multiplex PCR was the method, and the copy in TCRdb shows in-frame clones only, minus some. The repertoire consists of over 150,000 clones, with 75% to 85% occurring once and the leading ten covering 13%. The sample comprised PBMCs. The source of these receptors is a woman in her twenties or thirties in good health and CMV-seropositive.

The chain couples TRBV29-1 to TRBJ2-2; D is possibly TRBD2 (5 bases). Germline V gene sequence: CDR1 SQVTM, CDR2 ANQGSEA. The CDR3 runs to 12 residues. CDR3 DNA sequence: TGCAGTGTTATAACGGGGACCGGGGAGCTGTTTTTT. It specifies CSVITGTGELFF.

The chain joins TRBV29-1 to TRBJ2-1; D is perhaps TRBD2 (7 bases). V dropped 3 bases and J dropped 5 bases, with 20 bases sitting between them. CDR1 SQVTM and CDR2 ANQGSEA come from the germline V gene. The CDR3 is made up of 16 amino acids. CDR3 sequence: CSVELARGGEDNEQFF. The CDR3 DNA is TGCAGCGTTGAGCTGGCTCGAGGGGGGGAGGACAATGAGCAGTTCTTC.

In this sample, this clone turned up once. The junction departs from the called germline gene at one end, perhaps through a read error. The chain employs TRBV7-2 and TRBJ2-5, with D perhaps matching TRBD1 (6 bases). The CDR3 consists of 15 residues. CDR1 and CDR2 (germline): SGHTA, FQGNSA. The CDR3 loop reads CASSVATGYQETQYF. CDR3 sequence (DNA): TGTGCCAGCAGCGTAGCAACAGGGTACCAAGAGACCCAGTACTTC.

This clone was seen only a few times. CDR3 residues: CASSGLGASEEKLFF. DNA for the CDR3: TGTGCCAGTAGTGGGTTGGGGGCCTCGGAGGAAAAACTGTTTTTT. The chain uses TRBV19 and TRBJ1-4, with D tentatively TRBD1 (6 bases). The CDR3 spans 15 residues. V shed 5 bases and J shed 8 bases, with 18 bases lying between them. CDR1 is LNHDA, CDR2 SQIVND, per germline (reference sequence).

This chain joins TRBV27 and TRBJ2-7; a weak D match, TRBD2 (5 bases). Per the germline V gene, CDR1 is MNHEY and CDR2 is SMNVEV (reference sequence). The CDR3 extends over 12 amino acids. V lost 3 bases and J lost 6, with 9 bases in between. CDR3 nucleotide sequence: TGTGCCAGCAGTTTGACTAATGGCGAGCAGTACTTC. Translation gives CASSLTNGEQYF.

This clone was found a few times. The chain recombines TRBV20-1 with TRBJ1-5; no definite D call. The CDR3 runs 11 residues. Germline V gives CDR1 DFQATT, CDR2 SNEGSKA (reference sequence). The ends were cut back, 6 bases at V and 6 bases at J, with 9 bases in the middle. CDR3 coding DNA: TGCAGTGCCTCACTAGGTCAGCCCCAGCATTTT. It codes for CSASLGQPQHF.

The chain is built from TRBV4-1 and TRBJ2-7; the match to TRBD2 covers 7 bases. The CDR3 is 15 amino acids. CDR1 is MGHRA, CDR2 YSYEKL, per germline. V shed 6 bases and J 3 bases; nucleotides not matched to a gene: 11. CDR3 sequence reads: CASSPRSAGDYEQYF. CDR3 in DNA: TGCGCCAGCAGTCCGAGGTCTGCGGGGGACTACGAGCAGTACTTC.

This sequence joins TRBV5-4 and TRBJ2-7, with D maybe TRBD2 (5 bases). Germline assignment: CDR1 SGHNT and CDR2 YYREEE (reference sequence). The CDR3 runs to 14 residues. Trimming cost V 4 bases and J 2 bases, with 13 bases left between them. The CDR3 DNA sequence: TGTGCCAGCAGCACATCAGCGGTCGCCTACGAGCAGTACTTC. It yields the protein CASSTSAVAYEQYF.

The rearrangement links TRBV19 to TRBJ1-1; 8 bases align to TRBD1. This CDR3 contains 14 residues. The germline V gene encodes CDR1 LNHDA and CDR2 SQIVND (reference sequence). The V gene end was trimmed by 5 bases and the J gene end by 1 base; junction bases not matched to a gene: 3. The CDR3 region has the DNA TGTGCCAGTAGTGTGGGACAGGAGAACACTGAAGCTTTCTTT. It specifies CASSVGQENTEAFF.

J is TRBJ1-2 and V is TRBV18; 10 bases map to TRBD1. Unmatched junction bases numbered 3, after V lost 2 bases and J lost 3 bases. Germline values: CDR1 KGHSH, CDR2 LQKENI. The CDR3 sequence is 15 residues long. CDR3 loop: CASSPDGQGDYGYTF. The CDR3 nucleotides read TGTGCCAGCTCACCAGACGGACAGGGGGACTATGGCTACACCTTC.

The chain couples TRBV6-6 to TRBJ2-7; D uncertain. The CDR3 extends over 12 amino acids. Looked up from germline, CDR1 is MNHNY and CDR2 is SVGAGI (reference sequence). Trimming took 8 bases from V and 4 from J, leaving 12 bases between them. The CDR3 sequence: CASGSGWYEQYF. CDR3 in DNA: TGTGCCAGCGGGTCGGGTTGGTACGAGCAGTACTTC.

This chain connects TRBV5-4 to TRBJ2-1; a weak D match, TRBD1 (6 bases). The V end lost 4 bases, the J end lost 9 bases, and 14 bases lay between the germline ends. The CDR3 runs to 13 residues. The germline CDR1 and CDR2 sequences are SGHNT and YYREEE (reference sequence). The DNA of the CDR3 is TGTGCCAGCAGCCGGGTGGGGGCGATTGAGCAGTTCTTC. It translates to CASSRVGAIEQFF.

The chain joins TRBV28 to TRBJ2-1, with 7 positions matching TRBD2. V gave up 3 bases and J gave up 12 bases; unmatched junction bases: 11. The CDR3 loop spans 14 amino acids. Germline V gene data show CDR1 as MDHEN and CDR2 as SYDVKM. CDR3 amino acids: CASSLQAGLGGQFF. CDR3 sequence (DNA): TGTGCCAGCAGTTTGCAAGCGGGACTTGGGGGGCAGTTCTTC.

The chain links TRBV4-2 to TRBJ1-1; D call uncertain. Per the germline V gene, CDR1 is LGHNA and CDR2 is YNFKEQ. The CDR3 contains 13 residues. The germline V and J ends were trimmed by 2 bases and 0 bases, with 4 bases remaining between them. The CDR3 bases are TGTGCCAGCAGCCAAAACATGAACACTGAAGCTTTCTTT. Translation: CASSQNMNTEAFF.

This chain uses TRBV6-5 with TRBJ1-2, with TRBD1 matching 8 bases. V was pared by 8 bases and J by 3 bases, with 8 bases of the junction left unmatched. The CDR3 runs 14 residues. Germline CDR1 is MNHEY and CDR2 is SVGAGI. CDR3 DNA: TGTGCCAGCTCACCAGGGGGCAAGGACTATGGCTACACCTTC. This codes for CASSPGGKDYGYTF.

V usage is TRBV5-1 and J usage is TRBJ2-7, with D perhaps TRBD2 (6 bases). CDR3 size: 15 residues. Germline V gene sequence: CDR1 SGHRS, CDR2 YFSETQ. Trimming shortened V by 1 base and J by 1 base, and 12 bases separated the two germline ends. The DNA for the CDR3 is TGCGCCAGCAGCTTGATAGCGGCCGGTTCCTACGAGCAGTACTTC. This codes for CASSLIAAGSYEQYF.

This chain links TRBV2 with TRBJ1-4, with 8 bases matching TRBD1. Germline V gene lookup returns CDR1 SNHLY and CDR2 FYNNEI. V lost 2 bases to trimming and J lost 11 bases; unmatched junction nucleotides: 10. CDR3 length: 15 amino acids. CDR3: CASSEKAGGPEKLFF. The CDR3 DNA follows: TGTGCCAGCAGTGAAAAGGCAGGGGGCCCAGAGAAACTGTTTTTT.

The chain recombines TRBV6-1 with TRBJ2-7; tentative D call: TRBD2 (5 bases). Between the trimmed V and J ends, which lost 2 bases and 4 bases, there was a span of 12 bases. The CDR3 extends over 14 amino acids. From germline, CDR1 is MNHNS and CDR2 SASEGT. This chain's CDR3 is CASSENSGSYEQYF. Written as DNA, the CDR3 is TGTGCCAGCAGTGAAAATTCGGGGTCGTACGAGCAGTACTTC.

The V gene is TRBV19, the J gene TRBJ2-7; a weak D match, TRBD2 (6 bases). The CDR3 is 15 residues long. V lost 2 bases and J 4 bases, leaving 15 bases between the germline ends. CDR1 LNHDA and CDR2 SQIVND come from the germline V gene (reference sequence). CDR3 sequence reads: CASSIKRESGYEQYF. The CDR3 nucleotides read TGTGCCAGTAGTATAAAACGGGAGAGTGGTTACGAGCAGTACTTC.

In the case of this clone: At the DNA level, this CDR3 is encoded by other sequences in the same sample as well. The V and J genes are TRBV28 and TRBJ2-7; unclear D gene. The V end was cut by 3 bases, the J end by 4 bases, with 7 bases between. CDR1 MDHEN and CDR2 SYDVKM come from the germline V gene. CDR3 length: 12 amino acids. The CDR3 DNA is TGTGCCAGCAGTTTGTCCGCGTACGAGCAGTACTTC. Translating gives CASSLSAYEQYF. The full variable domain, in which reference TRBV28 and TRBJ2-7 provide the parts outside the CDR3, is DVKVTQSSRYLVKRTGEKVFLECVQDMDHENMFWYRQDPGLGLRLIYFSYDVKMKEKGDIPEGYSVSREKKERFSLILESASTNQTSMYLCASSLSAYEQYFGPGTRLTVT.

The chain employs TRBV4-1 and TRBJ1-1; no definite D call. Trimming took off 0 bases at V and 2 bases at J, with 10 bases between the two ends. The CDR3 has 15 amino acids. The germline V gene has CDR1 MGHRA and CDR2 YSYEKL. For the CDR3, the DNA is TGCGCCAGCAGCCAAGAGAGGATAGCTAACACTGAAGCTTTCTTT. Residues: CASSQERIANTEAFF.

The chain uses TRBV6-5 and TRBJ1-1, with a weak D call TRBD1 (6 bases). CDR1 MNHEY and CDR2 SVGAGI come from the germline V gene. The ends were cut back, 8 bases at V and 0 bases at J, with 16 bases in the middle. CDR3 length equals 15 residues. CDR3 amino acids: CASGPSGTLNTEAFF. CDR3 in DNA: TGTGCCAGCGGCCCTTCCGGGACACTGAACACTGAAGCTTTCTTT.

This chain joins TRBV6-5 and TRBJ2-7; TRBD1 matches at 7 bases. CDR1 and CDR2 from the germline V gene are MNHEY and SVGAGI. This CDR3 contains 16 residues. Trimming removed 0 bases from V and 3 bases from J; junction bases left unmatched: 8. CDR3 coding DNA: TGTGCCAGCAGTTACTCGAGAGGGGGCCTCCACTACGAGCAGTACTTC. It yields the protein CASSYSRGGLHYEQYF.